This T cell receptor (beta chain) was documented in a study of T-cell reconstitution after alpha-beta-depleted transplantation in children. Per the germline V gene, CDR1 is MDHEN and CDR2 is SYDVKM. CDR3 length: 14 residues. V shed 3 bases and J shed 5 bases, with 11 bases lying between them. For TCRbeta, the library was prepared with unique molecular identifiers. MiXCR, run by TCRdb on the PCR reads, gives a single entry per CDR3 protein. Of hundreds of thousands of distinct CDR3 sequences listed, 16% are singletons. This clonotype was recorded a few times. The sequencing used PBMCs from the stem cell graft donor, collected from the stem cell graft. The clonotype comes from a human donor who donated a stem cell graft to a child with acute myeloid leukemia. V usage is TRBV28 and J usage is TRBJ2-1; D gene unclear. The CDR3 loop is CASSLGYGHNEQFF. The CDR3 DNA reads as TGTGCCAGCAGTTTGGGTTACGGGCACAATGAGCAGTTCTTC.